The rows below give T cell receptor beta chains drawn from one sample of a study of Ad26.COV2.S vaccination and SARS-CoV-2 variants. Assay used: immunoSEQ multiplex PCR; TCRdb lists only in-frame clones, some missing. The sample includes some 420,000 clones, around nine tenths of them seen just once. The sample was peripheral blood, taken in a trial of Ad26.COV2.S vaccine versus placebo. The receptors were gathered from a person aged 18-60 years who received the Ad26.COV2.S COVID-19 vaccine or a placebo. The CDR3 runs from the conserved cysteine through the conserved F or W. D genes are given only for firm matches. Expanded clones get a size class; other rows say once, few or many, or leave the size out.

>TRBV2|TRBJ2-3|.|TRBD2
TGTGCCAGCAGTGAAAGGGAAGTGACTAGCGGGGGTAGCACAGATACGCAGTATTTT
CASSEREVTSGGSTDTQYF
>TRBV6-5|TRBJ1-5|.|.
TGTGCCAGCAGCCGGGGACACAATCAGCCCCAGCATTTT
CASSRGHNQPQHF
>TRBV3-1/TRBV3-2|TRBJ1-3|.|.
TGTGCCAGCAGCGCCCGCCAGGTTCAAGGAAACACCATATATTTT
CASSARQVQGNTIYF
>TRBV7-6|TRBJ1-3|.|TRBD1
TGTGCCAGCAGCTTAAACAGGGGGCCTCCTGGAAACACCATATATTTT
CASSLNRGPPGNTIYF
>TRBV6-2/TRBV6-3|TRBJ1-5|.|.
TGTGCCAGCAGTTACTCAGGGGCCCATCAGCCCCAGCATTTT
CASSYSGAHQPQHF
>TRBV3-1/TRBV3-2|TRBJ1-1|few|.
TGTGCCAGCAGCCAAGTGGAAGGGAACACTGAAGCTTTCTTT
CASSQVEGNTEAFF
>TRBV30|TRBJ1-4|once|.
TGTGCCTGGAGTAATCTACGGGGTATACTGTTTTTT
CAWSNLRGILFF
>TRBV23-1|TRBJ2-7|.|.
TGCGCCAGCAGTCAATCGGGGACCCGCGAGCAGTACTTC
CASSQSGTREQYF
>TRBV7-9|TRBJ1-1|.|.
TGTGCCAGCAGCTTAGCGAGGGCGGCAGGGAGGACTGAAGCTTTCTTT
CASSLARAAGRTEAFF
>TRBV2|TRBJ2-1|.|TRBD1
TGTGCCAGTTGTCGGGACAGCTACAATGAGCAGTTCTTC
CASCRDSYNEQFF
>TRBV15|TRBJ2-5|.|.
TGTGCCACCAGCATACGGGGCGGGGTAGAGACCCAGTACTTC
CATSIRGGVETQYF
>TRBV12-3/TRBV12-4|TRBJ1-3|.|TRBD1
TGTGCCAGCAGTTCGGGACAGGGAAACACCATATATTTT
CASSSGQGNTIYF
>TRBV6-2/TRBV6-3|TRBJ1-1|.|.
TGTGCCAGCAGCCAGGGGTACATGAACACTGAAGCTTTCTTT
CASSQGYMNTEAFF
>TRBV19|TRBJ2-7|.|.
TGTGCCAGTAGTAATCAGGGCGGCTCCTACGAGCAGTACTTC
CASSNQGGSYEQYF
>TRBV28|TRBJ1-2|.|.
TGTGCCAGCAGTTTAAGGGACCCTGGGTACTATGGCTACACCTTC
CASSLRDPGYYGYTF
>TRBV24-1|TRBJ1-5|.|.
TGTGCCACCAACTGGCCGGGTCCCAAGCCCCAGCATTTT
CATNWPGPKPQHF
>TRBV30|TRBJ2-7|.|TRBD2
TGTGCCTGGACTAGCGGGGGGTACGAGCAGTACTTC
CAWTSGGYEQYF
>TRBV5-6|TRBJ2-4|.|TRBD1
TGTGCCAGCAGCTTGGAGCAGGGGGCACGAGTCCAGTACTTC
CASSLEQGARVQYF
>TRBV6-5|TRBJ2-7|.|.
TGTGCCAGCAGTTTTAGGGCAGGGCAGGTCGAGCAGTACTTC
CASSFRAGQVEQYF
>TRBV6-6|TRBJ1-6|.|TRBD1
TGTGCCAGCAGTTGGTCGGGACAGAATTCACCCCTCCACTTT
CASSWSGQNSPLHF
>TRBV29-1|TRBJ2-7|.|TRBD1
TGCAGCGTTGATGAGACGGGACAGGGGAGATACGAGCAGTACTTC
CSVDETGQGRYEQYF
>TRBV11-2|TRBJ1-6|.|.
TGTGCCAGCAGCTCTGGACAGCCGACGATTTCACCCCTCCACTTT
CASSSGQPTISPLHF
>TRBV5-1|TRBJ1-2|.|.
TGCGCCAGCAGCTCCCGGACTTCCCCTCTCTACACCTTC
CASSSRTSPLYTF
>TRBV6-2/TRBV6-3|TRBJ1-2|.|.
TGTGCCAGCAGTTACTCGATGGGAGGGACTAACTATGGCTACACCTTC
CASSYSMGGTNYGYTF
>TRBV6-2/TRBV6-3|TRBJ2-5|.|.
TGTGCCAGCAGCCGTAACAGGAAAGAGACCCAGTACTTC
CASSRNRKETQYF
>TRBV6-2/TRBV6-3|TRBJ2-7|.|.
TGTGCCAGCAGTCCCAGGGTCGAGCAGTACTTC
CASSPRVEQYF
>TRBV7-3|TRBJ1-1|.|TRBD1
TGTGCCAGCAGTCCCTCGTCCGGACAGGCTGAAGCTTTCTTT
CASSPSSGQAEAFF
>TRBV6-1|TRBJ2-6|.|.
TGTGCCAGCAGTGAAGCAGGGTCTGGGGCCAACGTCCTGACTTTC
CASSEAGSGANVLTF
>TRBV6-2/TRBV6-3|TRBJ2-1|.|TRBD1
TGTGCCAGCAGCCTGGACAAGGGGGCAGGGAGTGAGCAGTTCTTC
CASSLDKGAGSEQFF
>TRBV5-1|TRBJ1-3|.|.
TGCGCCAGCAGCTCGGGACGTTTGGGGGCTGGAAACACCATATATTTT
CASSSGRLGAGNTIYF
>TRBV4-3|TRBJ2-2|.|.
TGCGCCAGCAGCCAAGACCCCGGCTGGACCGGGGAGCTGTTTTTT
CASSQDPGWTGELFF
>TRBV4-3|TRBJ1-2|.|.
TGCGCCAGCAGCCAACTGATTGGGTATGGCTACACCTTC
CASSQLIGYGYTF
>TRBV9|TRBJ2-3|.|TRBD1
TGTGCCAGCGGACAGGGCCCAGATACGCAGTATTTT
CASGQGPDTQYF
>TRBV12-3/TRBV12-4|TRBJ2-3|.|.
TGTGCCAGCAGTTTAAGTGGTGATACGCAGTATTTT
CASSLSGDTQYF
>TRBV27|TRBJ1-5|.|.
TGTGCCAGCAGTGGGCGAGGGGGGGGCGATCAGCCCCAGCATTTT
CASSGRGGGDQPQHF
>TRBV6-5|TRBJ1-2|.|.
TGTGCCAGCAACACAGGGACTAACTATGGCTACACCTTC
CASNTGTNYGYTF
>TRBV12-3/TRBV12-4|TRBJ1-1|.|.
TGTGCCAGCAGTCCCGGGACACCCGGCGGAGCTTTCTTT
CASSPGTPGGAFF
>TRBV4-2|TRBJ1-6|.|.
TGTGCCAGCAGCCGGGATTCGGGGGAGGTCGTTTCACCCCTCCACTTT
CASSRDSGEVVSPLHF
>TRBV6-2/TRBV6-3|TRBJ1-6|.|.
TGTGCCAGCAGTTACACCCCAACCGGCCTATATTCACCCCTCCACTTT
CASSYTPTGLYSPLHF
>TRBV6-2/TRBV6-3|TRBJ2-7|.|.
TGTGCCAGCAGTTACGCGGCCGTCCCTTCCTACGAGCAGTACTTC
CASSYAAVPSYEQYF
>TRBV6-5|TRBJ2-2|once|.
TGTGCCAGCAGAAGGGGCGGCGGGGAGCTGTTTTTT
CASRRGGGELFF
>TRBV9|TRBJ2-7|.|TRBD2
TGTGCCAGCAGCGTGGGCGGGGAGGGCTACGAGCAGTACTTC
CASSVGGEGYEQYF
>TRBV28|TRBJ2-7|once|.
TGTGCCAGCAGGGGGGCCTGGTACTACGAGCAGTACTTC
CASRGAWYYEQYF